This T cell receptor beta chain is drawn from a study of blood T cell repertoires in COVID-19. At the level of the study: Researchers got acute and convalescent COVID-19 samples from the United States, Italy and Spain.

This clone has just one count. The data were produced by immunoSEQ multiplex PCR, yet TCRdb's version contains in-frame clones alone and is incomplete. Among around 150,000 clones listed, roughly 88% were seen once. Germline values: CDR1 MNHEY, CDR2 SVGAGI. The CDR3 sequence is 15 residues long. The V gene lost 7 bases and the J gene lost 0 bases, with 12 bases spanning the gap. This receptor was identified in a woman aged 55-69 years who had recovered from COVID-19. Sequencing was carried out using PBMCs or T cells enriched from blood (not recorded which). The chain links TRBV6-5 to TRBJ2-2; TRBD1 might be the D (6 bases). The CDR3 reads CASKTGLSNTGELFF. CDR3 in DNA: TGTGCCAGCAAAACAGGGTTATCGAACACCGGGGAGCTGTTTTTT.